A selection of T cell receptor beta chains follows, all from one sample in a study of T cells in Graves' hyperthyroidism and ophthalmopathy. TCRdb reanalysed the multiplex PCR reads using MiXCR and keeps one entry per CDR3 protein. Of almost 350,000 distinct CDR3 sequences in the sample, approximately 18% were seen once. The sample taken for sequencing was blood. These TCRs come from a woman aged 40-49 years with Graves' ophthalmopathy. Each CDR3 is given with its conserved first and last residue. D genes are given only for firm matches. Some rows mark clone size as missing; the rest say once, few, many or name a class of expanded clone.

V: TRBV12-3/TRBV12-4
D: NA
size: many
J: TRBJ2-2
DNA: TGTGCCAGCAGTTTACTGGCGGGGTCAGGGGAGCTGTTTTTT
CDR3: CASSLLAGSGELFF

V: TRBV6-1
D: NA
size: NA
J: TRBJ2-1
DNA: TGTGCCAGCAGCCCCGTTGGTAGCGGTTACAATGAGCAGTTCTTC
CDR3: CASSPVGSGYNEQFF

V: TRBV12-3/TRBV12-4
D: NA
size: many
J: TRBJ1-1
DNA: TGTGCCAGCAGGGCGGGGAACACTGAAGCTTTCTTT
CDR3: CASRAGNTEAFF

V: TRBV3-1
D: TRBD1
size: NA
J: TRBJ1-2
DNA: TGTGCCAGCAGCCAAGATCGGCCAGGGGGCGCTCAGTTTGGTGGCTACACCTTC
CDR3: CASSQDRPGGAQFGGYTF

V: TRBV6-2/TRBV6-3
D: NA
size: many
J: TRBJ2-6
DNA: TGTGCCACCGCCCCGGCAGGGGTTAGTATGCGGGGGGCCAACGTCCTGACTTTC
CDR3: CATAPAGVSMRGANVLTF

V: TRBV25-1
D: NA
size: many
J: TRBJ1-1
DNA: TGTGCCAGCAGTGGCGAAGAGTGGAACACTGAAGCTTTCTTT
CDR3: CASSGEEWNTEAFF

V: TRBV12-3/TRBV12-4
D: NA
size: NA
J: TRBJ1-2
DNA: TGTGCCAGCTGGGGGGAAGGGCCTAACTATGGCTACACCTTC
CDR3: CASWGEGPNYGYTF

V: TRBV12-3/TRBV12-4
D: TRBD1
size: NA
J: TRBJ1-2
DNA: TGTGCCAGCAGTTCCCAACAGGGGATTAACTATGGCTACACCTTC
CDR3: CASSSQQGINYGYTF

V: TRBV27
D: NA
size: many
J: TRBJ1-2
DNA: TGTGCCAGCAGTTTCTCAGGAAACTATGGCTACACCTTC
CDR3: CASSFSGNYGYTF

V: TRBV11-2
D: NA
size: many
J: TRBJ2-7
DNA: TGTGCCAGCAGCTTAATCGGTTGGTCAGGGGGGAAGACTTACGAGCAGTACTTC
CDR3: CASSLIGWSGGKTYEQYF

V: TRBV12-3/TRBV12-4
D: NA
size: many
J: TRBJ1-1
DNA: TGTGCCAGCAGTTCGACGGACAGTGGCACTGAAGCTTTCTTT
CDR3: CASSSTDSGTEAFF

V: TRBV6-1
D: TRBD2
size: NA
J: TRBJ2-7
DNA: TGTGCCAGCAGCCAAATGGCTAGCGGGGGCGAGCAGTACTTC
CDR3: CASSQMASGGEQYF

V: TRBV7-9
D: NA
size: many
J: TRBJ1-2
DNA: TGTGCCAGCAGCTTCAGTAGGGGTGGGGGGTTTGACTATGGCTACACCTTC
CDR3: CASSFSRGGGFDYGYTF

V: TRBV11-2
D: NA
size: many
J: TRBJ1-5
DNA: TGTGCCAGCAGCCCCAGTCGGGGTCAGCCCCAGCATTTT
CDR3: CASSPSRGQPQHF

V: TRBV6-1
D: NA
size: NA
J: TRBJ1-2
DNA: TGTGCCAGCAGTCCGCGGGCCTCCTTTTTGGGCTATGGCTACACCTTC
CDR3: CASSPRASFLGYGYTF

V: TRBV5-1
D: NA
size: few
J: TRBJ1-2
DNA: TGCGCCAGCAGCTTAGCCACGGCGGGCTATGGCTACACCTTC
CDR3: CASSLATAGYGYTF

V: TRBV6-9
D: NA
size: many
J: TRBJ2-4
DNA: TGTGCCAGCAAGTGGTCAATAGTCCTAGCCAAAAACATTCAGTACTTC
CDR3: CASKWSIVLAKNIQYF

V: TRBV6-1
D: NA
size: NA
J: TRBJ1-2
DNA: TGCGCCAGCAGTATAGGAGGGCACCACCTCTATGGCTACACCTTC
CDR3: CASSIGGHHLYGYTF

V: TRBV5-1
D: NA
size: many
J: TRBJ2-7
DNA: TGCGCCAGCAGCTTGGTGCGGGCCGTCGGGTCCTACGAGCAGTACTTC
CDR3: CASSLVRAVGSYEQYF

V: TRBV11-2
D: TRBD2
size: NA
J: TRBJ2-5
DNA: TGTGCCAGCAGCTTAAGGAGGACTAGCGGGAGAGGCGGGGCAAAGACCCAGTACTTC
CDR3: CASSLRRTSGRGGAKTQYF

V: TRBV2
D: NA
size: many
J: TRBJ2-2
DNA: TGTGCCAGCAGCCGCAGGCAGACGAACACCGGGGAGCTGTTTTTT
CDR3: CASSRRQTNTGELFF

V: TRBV3-1
D: NA
size: NA
J: TRBJ2-5
DNA: TGTGCCAGCAGCCAAGAGTTAGGGCTGGTGGGTGAGACCCAGTACTTC
CDR3: CASSQELGLVGETQYF

V: TRBV6-1
D: NA
size: few
J: TRBJ2-7
DNA: TGTGCCAGCGACCGGGACATCCTCTCCTACGAGCAGTACTTC
CDR3: CASDRDILSYEQYF

V: TRBV5-1
D: NA
size: many
J: TRBJ2-6
DNA: TGCGCCAGCAGCTCAGCCCCCACAGGGAGCTCTGGGGCCAACGTCCTGACTTTC
CDR3: CASSSAPTGSSGANVLTF

V: TRBV18
D: TRBD2
size: many
J: TRBJ2-2
DNA: TGTGCCAGCGCCCGGGTAGCGGGAGTCACCGGGGAGCTGTTTTTT
CDR3: CASARVAGVTGELFF

V: TRBV6-2/TRBV6-3
D: TRBD1
size: many
J: TRBJ2-7
DNA: TGTGCCAGCAGTTCATCGGGACAGGAAAGTGAGCAGTACTTC
CDR3: CASSSSGQESEQYF

V: TRBV12-3/TRBV12-4
D: NA
size: few
J: TRBJ2-5
DNA: TGTGCCAGCAGCTCTTTAGTGACCCAGTACTTC
CDR3: CASSSLVTQYF

V: TRBV28
D: NA
size: NA
J: TRBJ2-5
DNA: TGTGCCAGCAGCCCTGTAGTGACAGGAAAAGAGACCCAGTACTTC
CDR3: CASSPVVTGKETQYF

V: TRBV2
D: TRBD2
size: NA
J: TRBJ2-5
DNA: TGTGCCAGCACCCAATCGACTAGCTATCGAGAGACCCAGTACTTC
CDR3: CASTQSTSYRETQYF

V: TRBV19
D: TRBD1
size: many
J: TRBJ1-5
DNA: TGTGCCAGTAGTATTACAGGGGAGGGAAATCAGCCCCAGCATTTT
CDR3: CASSITGEGNQPQHF

V: TRBV20-1
D: TRBD2
size: many
J: TRBJ2-5
DNA: TGCAGTGCTAGAGAGAGGGGATCAACTAGCGGTCTCCTGGAGACCCAGTACTTC
CDR3: CSARERGSTSGLLETQYF

V: TRBV11-2
D: NA
size: NA
J: TRBJ1-2
DNA: TGTGCCAGCAGCTTTTTCCGGGGAGGGGAAGGCTATGGCTACACCTTC
CDR3: CASSFFRGGEGYGYTF

V: TRBV7-8
D: TRBD2
size: many
J: TRBJ2-6
DNA: TGTGCCAGCAGCTTAGTGGGACTAGACCTATCTGGGGCCAACGTCCTGACTTTC
CDR3: CASSLVGLDLSGANVLTF

V: TRBV20-1
D: NA
size: NA
J: TRBJ2-7
DNA: TGCAGTGCTAGTAGTACCTACGAGCAGTACTTC
CDR3: CSASSTYEQYF

V: TRBV20-1
D: TRBD1
size: once
J: TRBJ1-1
DNA: TGCAGTGCTAGATTAACAGGGGGCGACGGGATAGCTTTCTTT
CDR3: CSARLTGGDGIAFF